This T cell receptor (beta chain) appears in the sequencing data of a study of blood T cell repertoires in COVID-19. On the study more broadly: PBMCs, B-cell-depleted T cells, or T cells were the source of the cDNA or gDNA that made up the material.

The V end lost 5 bases, the J end lost 1 base, and 11 bases lay between the germline ends. CDR3 length: 15 residues. Germline-derived CDR1 and CDR2 are MDHEN and SYDVKM. Authors' data handling: Amplification from reference gene primers served as the basis for estimated nucleated cell counts. The assay was immunoSEQ multiplex PCR, and TCRdb's table has in-frame clones only and misses some. V and J calls and clone size are copied from that table; D and trimming were computed from the DNA. Altogether 180,000 or so clones are present, approximately 83% being singletons, with the ten largest covering about 8.2%.

The chain combines TRBV28 with TRBJ2-2; no definite D call. The clonotype was recovered from a man in his 60s with acute or convalescent COVID-19. The sample taken for sequencing was peripheral blood. CDR3 protein: CASSPPRVNTGELFF. The CDR3 region has the DNA TGTGCCAGCAGTCCCCCCCGGGTGAACACCGGGGAGCTGTTTTTT.